The next 17 T cell receptor beta chains were all read from a single sample in a study of vaccination effects on CD4 cells after COVID-19. Generated by immunoSEQ multiplex PCR, the TCRdb table keeps only in-frame clones and is missing some. The sample has approximately 30,000 clones, 55% to 85% seen once. In the ViraFEST assay, antigen-specific CD4+ clonotypes were identified by expansion after peptide-pool stimulation. Following 10 days of culture, CD4+ T cells were isolated. Nucleocapsid antibody tests were negative, and the vaccine recipients had no prior SARS-CoV-2 infection. No antigen is known for these receptors. The sequencing here drew on CD4+ T cells from PBMCs cultured with HCoV-OC43 spike peptides, taken before COVID-19 vaccination. As for subset: HCoV-OC43 spike overlapping peptide pool stimulation. Receptors originate from a human donor who received a COVID-19 vaccine.

The V gene is TRBV7-9, the J gene TRBJ2-1; D is possibly TRBD1 (6 bases). CDR1 and CDR2 (germline): SEHNR, FQNEAQ (reference sequence). V lost 1 base, J lost 3 bases, and 10 bases lay in between. The CDR3 runs 15 residues. This chain's CDR3 is CASSLGGTRYNEQFF. The CDR3, as DNA: TGTGCCAGCAGCTTAGGTGGGACACGCTACAATGAGCAGTTCTTC.

The rearrangement uses TRBV10-3 and TRBJ2-5; possible D gene TRBD1, 6 bases. The V gene lost 9 bases and the J gene lost 3 bases, with 23 bases spanning the gap. The CDR3 totals 16 residues. In germline, CDR1 is ENHRY, CDR2 SYGVKD. CDR3 residues: CAMLPHMTGTEETQYF. The CDR3 DNA is TGTGCCATGCTCCCTCATATGACAGGAACCGAAGAGACCCAGTACTTC.

This chain uses TRBV5-1 with TRBJ2-5; D is undetermined. The germline gives CDR1 SGHRS, CDR2 YFSETQ. The CDR3 runs 15 residues. V dropped 1 base and J dropped 4 bases, with 14 bases sitting between them. CDR3 protein: CASSLSDWGTETQYF. DNA for the CDR3: TGCGCCAGCAGCTTGTCCGACTGGGGAACAGAGACCCAGTACTTC.

The CDR3 bases are TGTGCCAGCAGCTTAGATCCCATAAACATTCAGTACTTC. Translated: CASSLDPINIQYF. The rearrangement uses TRBV7-2 and TRBJ2-4; D is undetermined. Trimming took 1 base from V and 6 from J, leaving 7 bases between them. This CDR3 is built from 13 residues. Per germline, CDR1 SGHTA and CDR2 FQGNSA.

The chain uses TRBV6-1 and TRBJ1-5; D unclear. Trimming took 2 bases from V and 5 from J, leaving 10 bases between them. This CDR3 region has 14 residues. Germline CDR1 MNHNS, CDR2 SASEGT. The chain's CDR3 is CASSELLWDQPQHF. The DNA of the CDR3 is TGTGCCAGCAGTGAATTACTATGGGATCAGCCCCAGCATTTT.

This clone was counted between two and nine times. The chain employs TRBV7-8 and TRBJ2-1; 8 nucleotides agree with TRBD2. The J segment lost 4 bases and the V segment lost 5 bases, leaving 10 bases of the junction unmatched. The CDR3 has 16 residues. CDR1 is SGHVS, CDR2 FQNEAQ, per germline. The CDR3 DNA reads as TGTGCCAGCAGCCCATCAGCGGGAGTGGGATACAATGAGCAGTTCTTC. Translating gives CASSPSAGVGYNEQFF. The full variable domain, rest sourced from reference TRBV7-8 and TRBJ2-1, is GAGVSQSPRYKVAKRGQDVALRCDPISGHVSLFWYQQALGQGPEFLTYFQNEAQLDKSGLPSDRFFAERPEGSVSTLKIQRTQQEDSAVYLCASSPSAGVGYNEQFFGPGTRLTVL.

The V call is TRBV6-5, the J call TRBJ2-2; D possibly uses TRBD1 or TRBD2 (5 bases each). This CDR3 region has 15 residues. The germline gives CDR1 MNHEY, CDR2 SVGAGI. Between the trimmed V and J ends, which lost 6 bases and 3 bases, there was a span of 14 bases. Written as DNA, the CDR3 is TGTGCCAGCAGGGGACGGATGGGGGACACCGGGGAGCTGTTTTTT. Translated, it gives CASRGRMGDTGELFF.

The V gene is TRBV27, the J gene TRBJ1-2; TRBD1 might be the D (6 bases). V dropped 4 bases and J dropped 4 bases, with 22 bases sitting between them. The CDR3 covers 17 residues. Looked up from germline, CDR1 is MNHEY and CDR2 is SMNVEV (reference sequence). The chain's CDR3 is CASSSKTETGPIYGYTF. In DNA form, the CDR3 reads TGTGCCAGCAGTTCAAAGACGGAAACAGGGCCCATCTATGGCTACACCTTC.

This clone came up a few times. V usage is TRBV20-1 and J usage is TRBJ2-7; D is possibly TRBD1 (5 bases). Germline CDR1 DFQATT, CDR2 SNEGSKA (reference sequence). Trimming shortened V by 6 bases and J by 4 bases, and 10 bases separated the two germline ends. The CDR3 is 11 amino acids. CDR3 residues: CSASQGYEQYF. In DNA, the CDR3 is TGCAGTGCCTCCCAGGGTTACGAGCAGTACTTC.

The chain has TRBV7-2 and TRBJ1-6; 9 bases agree with TRBD1. The junction had 6 bases not matched to a gene; V was cut back by 5 bases and J by 10 bases. The CDR3 contains 14 residues. In germline, CDR1 is SGHTA, CDR2 FQGNSA. The CDR3 loop reads CASSLPGQGSPLHF. In DNA, the CDR3 is TGTGCCAGCAGCCTACCGGGACAGGGATCACCCCTCCACTTT.

The chain employs TRBV7-8 and TRBJ2-7; D ambiguous. The CDR3 is 13 residues long. V was clipped by 6 bases and J by 0 bases, with 9 bases between them. Germline CDR1 is SGHVS and CDR2 is FQNEAQ. CDR3 in DNA: TGTGCCAGCAGACGTCGTGGCTCCTACGAGCAGTACTTC. Its translation: CASRRRGSYEQYF.

The table lists this clone with a count of one. The V gene is TRBV4-1, the J gene TRBJ2-2; D is possibly TRBD2 (6 bases). The CDR3 extends over 14 amino acids. CDR1 and CDR2 from the germline V gene are MGHRA and YSYEKL. V was shortened by 3 bases and J by 8 bases, with 13 bases between the two germline ends. The DNA of the CDR3 is TGCGCCAGCAGCCACACCGAGGGGAGGGGGGAGCTGTTTTTT. It is translated as CASSHTEGRGELFF.

The gene calls are TRBV4-1 and TRBJ2-3; the D gene is possibly TRBD1 (6 bases). The CDR3 has 15 residues. Germline CDR1 and CDR2: MGHRA and YSYEKL. V lost 3 bases, J lost 5 bases, and 15 bases lay in between. The CDR3 loop reads CASSHQTGSRDTQYF. CDR3 coding DNA: TGCGCCAGCAGCCATCAGACAGGTTCTAGAGATACGCAGTATTTT.

The V gene is TRBV2, the J gene TRBJ2-5; TRBD2 aligns across 13 bases. V was clipped by 6 bases and J by 5 bases; unmatched bases: 9. The CDR3 consists of 16 residues. Germline-derived CDR1 and CDR2 are SNHLY and FYNNEI. DNA of the CDR3: TGTGCCAGCAGCCTATGGACTAGCGGGAGAGGGGAGACCCAGTACTTC. It encodes CASSLWTSGRGETQYF.

The chain couples TRBV3-1 (or the pseudogene TRBV3-2) to TRBJ2-5, with TRBD2 as a possible D gene (5 bases). This CDR3 is 16 amino acids long. CDR1 LGHDT and CDR2 YNNKEL come from the germline V gene (reference sequence). V lost 4 bases and J lost 4, with 19 bases in between. This CDR3 reads CASSPSIPPFIETQYF. The CDR3 DNA reads TGTGCCAGCAGCCCTAGCATCCCCCCTTTCATAGAGACCCAGTACTTC.

V and J are TRBV18 and TRBJ1-1; D gene ambiguous. Germline V gene sequence: CDR1 KGHSH, CDR2 LQKENI. The length of the CDR3 is 13 residues. V was pared by 6 bases and J by 1 base, with 9 bases between. The CDR3: CASSRDKNTEAFF. As DNA, the CDR3 is TGTGCCAGCTCCCGTGACAAGAACACTGAAGCTTTCTTT.

V gene TRBV19 combines with J gene TRBJ2-3, with TRBD1 identical over 11 bases. The CDR3 length is 16 residues. Germline-derived CDR1 and CDR2 are LNHDA and SQIVND (reference sequence). The J segment lost 0 bases and the V segment lost 5 bases, leaving 4 bases of the junction unmatched. CDR3 DNA sequence: TGTGCCAGTAGTGGGACAGGGGGGGTAAGCACAGATACGCAGTATTTT. This translates into CASSGTGGVSTDTQYF.